The clone carrying this TCR beta chain was seen a few times. What it recognizes is unknown. Some clones are missing from TCRdb's copy, which holds only in-frame ones; the method was immunoSEQ multiplex PCR. This table has over 2 million clones, 90% to 95% appearing once. This entry belongs to a study of shared clonotypes between healthy human individuals. Study information: Researchers assigned three CD4 naive, three CD4 memory, two CD8 naive and one CD8 memory plate to each donor. Study observations and caveats: In four donors, around 5.5% of naive CD4 clonotypes appeared in common.

CDR3 length: 14 amino acids. Deletions cut 6 bases from V and 2 bases from J, with 13 bases between. Germline V gene lookup returns CDR1 SEHNR and CDR2 FQNEAQ (reference sequence). The sequence was collected from a young man in good health. This chain links TRBV7-9 with TRBJ2-5; D is possibly TRBD2 (6 bases). Sequencing was done on a sample of naive CD4+ T cells sorted from blood. Stated subset: CD45RA+ positively selected. CDR3 coding DNA: TGTGCCAGCAGTTATTCTAGCGCACAAGAGACCCAGTACTTC. It is translated as CASSYSSAQETQYF. Using reference TRBV7-9 and TRBJ2-5 for the parts outside the CDR3, the full variable domain is DTGVSQNPRHKITKRGQNVTFRCDPISEHNRLYWYRQTLGQGPEFLTYFQNEAQLEKSRLLSDRFSAERPKGSFSTLEIQRTEQGDSAMYLCASSYSSAQETQYFGPGTRLLVL.